Below are 24 T cell receptor beta chains sequenced from a single sample in a study of blood T cell repertoires in COVID-19. The protocol was immunoSEQ multiplex PCR, while the TCRdb copy is restricted to in-frame clones and leaves out a portion. Found here are about 350,000 clones, 85% to 90% of them singletons; the top ten hold 6% to 8.5%. Material: peripheral blood. All receptors come from a woman in her seventies with COVID-19, enrolled during active disease.

This clone was recorded once. This chain joins TRBV4-2 and TRBJ2-1; tentative D call: TRBD2 (6 bases). This CDR3 is 16 amino acids long. With 0 bases removed from V and 6 bases from J, the gap between germline ends came to 15 bases. Germline CDR1 LGHNA, CDR2 YNFKEQ. The CDR3 region is CASSQERYTGVNEQFF. The CDR3 nucleotides are TGTGCCAGCAGCCAAGAGAGATACACGGGGGTCAATGAGCAGTTCTTC.

The chain uses TRBV12-5 and TRBJ2-2, with D tentatively TRBD2 (5 bases). Germline lookup yields CDR1 LGHNT and CDR2 FRNRAP. Trimming took 6 bases from V and 0 from J, leaving 17 bases between them. This CDR3 spans 17 amino acids. CDR3 coding DNA: TGTGCTAGTGGATCTTCCCTCGAGGGCGCGAACACCGGGGAGCTGTTTTTT. The encoded protein is CASGSSLEGANTGELFF. The entire variable domain, with the rest obtained from reference TRBV12-5 and TRBJ2-2, is as follows: DARVTQTPRHKVTEMGQEVTMRCQPILGHNTVFWYRQTMMQGLELLAYFRNRAPLDDSGMPKDRFSAEMPDATLATLKIQPSEPRDSAVYFCASGSSLEGANTGELFFGEGSRLTVL.

The rearrangement links TRBV2 to TRBJ2-5; 7 bases map to TRBD1. The CDR3 loop spans 14 amino acids. With V trimmed by 7 bases and J by 1 base, 6 bases remained unmatched. The germline CDR1 and CDR2 sequences are SNHLY and FYNNEI. The CDR3 DNA is TGTGCCAGCATCAGCCGGGACAGCCAAGAGACCCAGTACTTC. It translates to CASISRDSQETQYF.

In nucleotides, the CDR3 is TGTGCCAGCAGCGCCAGGGGCTACTCTGGGGCCAACGTCCTGACTTTC. The encoded protein is CASSARGYSGANVLTF. The chain uses TRBV21-1 and TRBJ2-6; TRBD1, the D gene given by the table, was not confirmed from the DNA. TRBV21-1 is a documented pseudogene. The CDR3 runs to 16 residues.

The chain couples TRBV7-9 to TRBJ2-3; TRBD1 aligns across 11 bases. The CDR3 spans 15 residues. Per the germline V gene, CDR1 is SEHNR and CDR2 is FQNEAQ (reference sequence). Trimming cost V 3 bases and J 4 bases; bases outside gene matches: 3. The CDR3: CASSFRTGGADTQYF. The CDR3 region has the DNA TGTGCCAGCAGCTTTCGGACAGGGGGCGCAGATACGCAGTATTTT.

There are a few counts of this clone. The gene calls are TRBV6-5 and TRBJ2-7, with TRBD1 identical over 10 bases. The CDR3 has 15 residues. The J segment lost 0 bases and the V segment lost 5 bases, leaving 4 bases of the junction unmatched. Germline values: CDR1 MNHEY, CDR2 SVGAGI. The CDR3 loop reads CASSRGDRGSYEQYF. In nucleotides, the CDR3 is TGTGCCAGCAGTCGGGGGGACAGGGGCTCCTACGAGCAGTACTTC.

The V gene is TRBV24-1, the J gene TRBJ2-2; D gene uncertain. Deletions cut 4 bases from V and 0 bases from J, with 5 bases between. The CDR3 consists of 14 residues. Germline V lookup: CDR1 KGHDR, CDR2 SFDVKD. The CDR3 loop reads CATSESPNTGELFF. In DNA, the CDR3 is TGTGCCACCAGTGAGAGTCCGAACACCGGGGAGCTGTTTTTT.

This chain joins TRBV29-1 and TRBJ1-1; TRBD1 is a possible D gene (6 bases). This CDR3 is 13 amino acids long. Germline-derived CDR1 and CDR2 are SQVTM and ANQGSEA. Deletions cut 7 bases from V and 0 bases from J, with 12 bases between. This CDR3 reads CSGAGTLNTEAFF. The DNA for the CDR3 is TGCAGCGGAGCCGGGACATTGAACACTGAAGCTTTCTTT.

The chain uses TRBV5-4 and TRBJ2-5, with 8 bases that match TRBD2. CDR1 SGHNT and CDR2 YYREEE come from the germline V gene (reference sequence). The CDR3 has 14 residues. V lost 6 bases to trimming and J lost 2 bases; unmatched junction nucleotides: 6. CDR3 sequence reads: CASTDSGGQETQYF. The CDR3 region has the DNA TGTGCCAGCACCGACAGCGGGGGTCAAGAGACCCAGTACTTC.

The CDR3 here is CASSSWRGASTDTQYF. CDR3 bases: TGTGCCAGCAGTTCTTGGCGGGGGGCAAGCACAGATACGCAGTATTTT. The V gene is TRBV6-2 or TRBV6-3, the J gene TRBJ2-3; TRBD2 aligns across 8 bases. Germline values: CDR1 MNHEY, CDR2 SVGEGT. The J segment lost 0 bases and the V segment lost 4 bases, leaving 6 bases of the junction unmatched. CDR3 length: 16 residues.

V gene TRBV9 combines with J gene TRBJ1-2, with D tentatively TRBD1 (5 bases). This CDR3 spans 13 amino acids. Looked up from germline, CDR1 is SGDLS and CDR2 is YYNGEE. V lost 4 bases to trimming and J lost 6 bases, with 13 bases between them. The CDR3 DNA is TGTGCCAGCAGCCTACGCGGGGCCCATGGCTACACCTTC. It translates to CASSLRGAHGYTF. The full variable domain, completed using reference TRBV9 and TRBJ1-2, is DSGVTQTPKHLITATGQRVTLRCSPRSGDLSVYWYQQSLDQGLQFLIQYYNGEERAKGNILERFSAQQFPDLHSELNLSSLELGDSALYFCASSLRGAHGYTFGSGTRLTVV.

This clone has only one observation. The chain is built from TRBV6-1 and TRBJ2-5; a possible D gene is TRBD2 (6 bases). The V and J ends lost 0 bases and 7 bases respectively, with 18 bases between them. The CDR3 length is 16 residues. Germline lookup yields CDR1 MNHNS and CDR2 SASEGT. The CDR3 here is CASSEAAGWVSGTQYF. CDR3 nucleotides: TGTGCCAGCAGTGAAGCCGCGGGATGGGTGAGTGGGACCCAGTACTTC.

This chain uses TRBV7-9 with TRBJ2-7; TRBD1 aligns across 8 bases. Trimming at V came to 4 bases and at J to 2 bases, leaving 7 bases not matched to a gene. The CDR3 length is 15 residues. Germline V gene sequence: CDR1 SEHNR, CDR2 FQNEAQ (reference sequence). The chain's CDR3 is CASSSLTGDTYEQYF. CDR3 coding DNA: TGTGCCAGCAGCTCATTGACAGGGGATACCTACGAGCAGTACTTC.

The genes are TRBV5-4 and TRBJ2-3, with 9 nucleotides matching TRBD1. V lost 4 bases and J lost 2; bases outside the gene matches: 2. This CDR3 has 14 residues. Germline CDR1 is SGHNT and CDR2 is YYREEE (reference sequence). The chain's CDR3 is CASSGDRDTDTQYF. The CDR3 coding sequence is TGTGCCAGCAGCGGGGACAGGGACACAGATACGCAGTATTTT.

The chain links TRBV7-2 to TRBJ2-1; perhaps TRBD2 as D (5 bases). The CDR3 sequence is 14 residues long. Germline V gene sequence: CDR1 SGHTA, CDR2 FQGNSA. The V end lost 1 base, the J end lost 5 bases, and 9 bases lay between the germline ends. The CDR3: CASSLVHGDNEQFF. The CDR3 region has the DNA TGTGCCAGCAGCTTAGTACACGGGGACAATGAGCAGTTCTTC.

The V and J genes are TRBV27 and TRBJ1-5; maybe TRBD1 (6 bases). The CDR3 runs to 16 residues. V was trimmed by 0 bases and J by 0 bases, leaving 9 bases between them. Germline V gene data show CDR1 as MNHEY and CDR2 as SMNVEV (reference sequence). CDR3 residues: CASSLSGANSNQPQHF. The CDR3 bases are TGTGCCAGCAGTTTATCGGGGGCTAATAGCAATCAGCCCCAGCATTTT.

The chain is built from TRBV2 and TRBJ1-1; D call uncertain. The V end lost 4 bases, the J end lost 8 bases, and 11 bases lay between the germline ends. CDR1 and CDR2 from the germline V gene are SNHLY and FYNNEI. The CDR3 is made up of 12 amino acids. The CDR3 DNA is TGTGCCAGCAGTGTGACCGGGAGAGAAGCTTTCTTT. Amino acids: CASSVTGREAFF. The full variable domain, its missing parts supplied by reference TRBV2 and TRBJ1-1, is EPEVTQTPSHQVTQMGQEVILRCVPISNHLYFYWYRQILGQKVEFLVSFYNNEISEKSEIFDDQFSVERPDGSNFTLKIRSTKLEDSAMYFCASSVTGREAFFGQGTRLTVV.

The chain has TRBV6-5 and TRBJ1-2; 9 positions agree with TRBD1. The ends lost 6 bases at V and 8 bases at J; junction bases unmatched: 7. Germline CDR1 reads MNHEY; CDR2 reads SVGAGI. This CDR3 is built from 13 residues. The CDR3 is CASRQGALVGYTF. In DNA, the CDR3 is TGTGCCAGCAGACAGGGGGCCTTAGTGGGCTACACCTTC.

The sample holds one count of this clone. CDR3 in amino acids: CASSQETGLLYEQYF. CDR3 in DNA: TGCGCCAGCAGCCAAGAAACAGGGCTGCTCTACGAGCAGTACTTC. This rearrangement joins TRBV4-3 to TRBJ2-7; a weak D match, TRBD1 (6 bases). The CDR3 is made up of 15 amino acids. V was clipped by 0 bases and J by 3 bases, with 12 bases between them. Looked up from germline, CDR1 is LGHNA and CDR2 is YSLEER.

The chain is built from TRBV7-2 and TRBJ2-5; D gene ambiguous. CDR3 size: 15 residues. Between the trimmed V and J ends, which lost 2 bases and 1 base, there was a span of 11 bases. Per the germline V gene, CDR1 is SGHTA and CDR2 is FQGNSA. CDR3 in amino acids: CASSLNLLIQETQYF. CDR3 in DNA: TGTGCCAGCAGCTTAAATCTGCTAATCCAAGAGACCCAGTACTTC.

The rearrangement uses TRBV5-4 and TRBJ1-6; 11 nucleotides agree with TRBD1. Germline assignment: CDR1 SGHNT and CDR2 YYREEE (reference sequence). The CDR3 runs to 15 residues. The V and J ends lost 4 bases and 10 bases, in that order; junction bases with no gene match: 7. The CDR3 nucleotides read TGTGCCAGCAGCGCTGGACAGGGGGCTTGGTCACCCCTCCACTTT. Translated, it gives CASSAGQGAWSPLHF.

The chain has TRBV30 and TRBJ1-5; D gene unclear. V gave up 0 bases and J gave up 5 bases, with 11 bases separating them. Germline CDR1 is GTSNPN and CDR2 is SVGIG (reference sequence). There are 14 residues in the CDR3. DNA for the CDR3: TGTGCCTGGAGTGTTGGAGGTTCGCATCAGCCCCAGCATTTT. It encodes CAWSVGGSHQPQHF. The full variable domain, its missing parts supplied by reference TRBV30 and TRBJ1-5, is SQTIHQWPATLVQPVGSPLSLECTVEGTSNPNLYWYRQAAGRGLQLLFYSVGIGQISSEVPQNLSASRPQDRQFILSSKKLLLSDSGFYLCAWSVGGSHQPQHFGDGTRLSIL.

The J gene is TRBJ1-1, the V gene TRBV30; D not resolved. The V gene lost 5 bases and the J gene lost 1 base, with 8 bases spanning the gap. The length of the CDR3 is 12 residues. Germline CDR1 reads GTSNPN; CDR2 reads SVGIG (reference sequence). CDR3 DNA sequence: TGTGCCTGGGGAGGGAGGAACACTGAAGCTTTCTTT. Translating it yields CAWGGRNTEAFF.

This chain connects TRBV6-5 to TRBJ1-3; perhaps TRBD1 as D (6 bases). Germline CDR1 is MNHEY and CDR2 is SVGAGI. This CDR3 is built from 16 residues. V was shortened by 2 bases and J by 3 bases, with 14 bases between the two germline ends. Here the CDR3 DNA reads TGTGCCAGCAGTTACACTCTACAGGGTAATGGAAACACCATATATTTT. Its protein is CASSYTLQGNGNTIYF.